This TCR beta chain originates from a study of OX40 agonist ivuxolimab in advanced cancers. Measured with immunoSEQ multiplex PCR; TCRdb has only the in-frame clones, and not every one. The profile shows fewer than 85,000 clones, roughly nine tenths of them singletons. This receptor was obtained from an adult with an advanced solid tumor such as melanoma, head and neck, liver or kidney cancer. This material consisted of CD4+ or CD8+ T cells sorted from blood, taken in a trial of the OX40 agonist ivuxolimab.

The CDR3, as DNA: TGTGCCAGCAGTGAAGCAGGGACAATGAACACTGAAGCTTTCTTT. Its protein is CASSEAGTMNTEAFF. The genes are TRBV6-1 and TRBJ1-1, with D possibly TRBD1 on 6 matching bases. CDR1 MNHNS and CDR2 SASEGT come from the germline V gene. The CDR3 is made up of 15 amino acids. V lost 0 bases and J lost 0, with 8 bases in between.